Following are 5 T cell receptor beta chains from one sample sequenced in a study of cytotoxic CD8 clonotypes in ibrutinib-treated CLL (dated by TCRdb to the early 2020s). The library was built by means of the immunoSEQ multiplex PCR assay. TCRdb took this table from immuneACCESS and kept in-frame rearrangements with V and J called. Such tables lack part of the clones; where checked against another copy, unresolved V genes explain under half of the gap, and the rest is unexplained. The sample includes roughly 220,000 clones, with 75% to 80% observed a single time. 10% to 12% of the sample is in the top ten clones. The time point label on this specimen signifies: about eleven months on ibrutinib. Sequencing used PBMCs, obtained after 12 months of ibrutinib treatment. Receptors originate from a human donor with chronic lymphocytic leukemia.

In nucleotides, the CDR3 is TGTGCCAGCAGTCTTGGCTGGTCCCCTGAAAAACTGTTTTTT. This codes for CASSLGWSPEKLFF. The chain couples TRBV27 to TRBJ1-4; D is ambiguous. Trimming stripped 5 bases from V and 7 bases from J, with 14 bases between. CDR3 length: 14 residues. CDR1 MNHEY and CDR2 SMNVEV come from the germline V gene (reference sequence). Supplemented by reference TRBV27 and TRBJ1-4, the full variable domain reads EAQVTQNPRYLITVTGKKLTVTCSQNMNHEYMSWYRQDPGLGLRQIYYSMNVEVTDKGDVPEGYKVSRKEKRNFPLILESPSPNQTSLYFCASSLGWSPEKLFFGSGTQLSVL.

The chain is built from TRBV14 and TRBJ2-7; 9 bases align to TRBD1. The germline V gene has CDR1 SGHDN and CDR2 FVKESK. The CDR3 length is 15 residues. V trimming: 6 bases; J trimming: 3 bases; junction bases outside the gene matches: 9. For the CDR3, the DNA is TGTGCCAGCAGACCGTCCGGGACAGGGTTCTACGAGCAGTACTTC. Protein product: CASRPSGTGFYEQYF.

A few counts support this clone. This rearrangement joins TRBV5-1 to TRBJ2-3, with 7 bases matching TRBD1. Germline V gene sequence: CDR1 SGHRS, CDR2 YFSETQ. This CDR3 comprises 14 residues. The trim removed 4 bases at V and 0 bases at J, leaving 2 bases unmatched. CDR3 region: CASSGQASTDTQYF. In DNA form, the CDR3 reads TGCGCCAGCAGCGGACAGGCTAGCACAGATACGCAGTATTTT.

The V and J genes are TRBV27 and TRBJ2-1, with 11 bases that match TRBD2. This CDR3 spans 20 amino acids. Germline V gives CDR1 MNHEY, CDR2 SMNVEV (reference sequence). The J segment lost 2 bases and the V segment lost 1 base, leaving 13 bases of the junction unmatched. CDR3 protein: CASSLYPGLAGDPTYNEQFF. The DNA of the CDR3 is TGTGCCAGCAGTTTATATCCCGGACTAGCGGGCGATCCGACCTACAATGAGCAGTTCTTC.

This chain connects TRBV7-3 to TRBJ2-1, with D perhaps being TRBD1 or TRBD2 (5 bases each). V was cut by 5 bases and J by 6 bases, with 14 bases left in between. The CDR3 has 14 residues. Germline CDR1 and CDR2: SGHTA and FQGTGA. CDR3: CASSDVWGSNEQFF. CDR3 sequence (DNA): TGTGCCAGCAGCGACGTGTGGGGGAGCAATGAGCAGTTCTTC.